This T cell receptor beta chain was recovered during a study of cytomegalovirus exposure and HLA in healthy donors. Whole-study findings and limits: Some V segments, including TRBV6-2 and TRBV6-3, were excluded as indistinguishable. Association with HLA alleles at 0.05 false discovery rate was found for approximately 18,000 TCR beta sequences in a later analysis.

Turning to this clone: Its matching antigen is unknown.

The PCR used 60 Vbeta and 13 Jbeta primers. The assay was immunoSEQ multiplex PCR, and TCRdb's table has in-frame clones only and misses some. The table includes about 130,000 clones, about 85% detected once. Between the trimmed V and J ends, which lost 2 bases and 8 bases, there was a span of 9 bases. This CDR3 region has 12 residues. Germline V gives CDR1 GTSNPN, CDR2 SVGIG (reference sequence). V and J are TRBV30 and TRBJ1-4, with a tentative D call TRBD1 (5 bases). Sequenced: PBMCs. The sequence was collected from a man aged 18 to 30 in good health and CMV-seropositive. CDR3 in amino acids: CAWSYHREKLFF. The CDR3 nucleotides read TGTGCCTGGAGTTACCACAGGGAAAAACTGTTTTTT.